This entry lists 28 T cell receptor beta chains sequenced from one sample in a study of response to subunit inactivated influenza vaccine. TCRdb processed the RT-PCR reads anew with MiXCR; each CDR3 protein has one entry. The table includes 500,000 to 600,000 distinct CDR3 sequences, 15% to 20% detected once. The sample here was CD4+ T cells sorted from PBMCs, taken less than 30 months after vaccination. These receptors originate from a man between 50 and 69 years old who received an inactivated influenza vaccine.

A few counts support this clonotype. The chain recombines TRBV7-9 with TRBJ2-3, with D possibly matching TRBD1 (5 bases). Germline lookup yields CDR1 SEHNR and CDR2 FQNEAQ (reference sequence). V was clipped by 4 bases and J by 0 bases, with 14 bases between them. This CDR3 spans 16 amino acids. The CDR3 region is CASSSIQGASTDTQYF. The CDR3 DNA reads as TGTGCCAGCAGCTCTATCCAGGGCGCCAGCACAGATACGCAGTATTTT. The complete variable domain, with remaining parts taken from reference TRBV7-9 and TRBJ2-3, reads DTGVSQNPRHKITKRGQNVTFRCDPISEHNRLYWYRQTLGQGPEFLTYFQNEAQLEKSRLLSDRFSAERPKGSFSTLEIQRTEQGDSAMYLCASSSIQGASTDTQYFGPGTRLTVL.

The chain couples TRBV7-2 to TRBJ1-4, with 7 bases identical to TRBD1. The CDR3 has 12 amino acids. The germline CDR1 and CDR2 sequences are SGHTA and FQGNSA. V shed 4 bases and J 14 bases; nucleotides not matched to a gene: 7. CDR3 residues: CASSSRDSYLFF. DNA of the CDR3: TGTGCCAGCAGCTCAAGGGACAGTTACCTGTTTTTT.

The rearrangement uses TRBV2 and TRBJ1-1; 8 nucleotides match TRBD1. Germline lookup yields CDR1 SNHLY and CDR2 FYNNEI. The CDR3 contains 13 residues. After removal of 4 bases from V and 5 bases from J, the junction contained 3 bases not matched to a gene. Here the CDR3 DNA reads TGTGCCAGCAGTGCAGGGGGCTGGACTGAAGCTTTCTTT. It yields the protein CASSAGGWTEAFF.

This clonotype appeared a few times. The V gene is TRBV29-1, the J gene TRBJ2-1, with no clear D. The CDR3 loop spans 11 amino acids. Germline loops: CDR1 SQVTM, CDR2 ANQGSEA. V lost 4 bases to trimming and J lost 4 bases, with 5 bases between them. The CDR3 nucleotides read TGCAGCGTTGCGTCATACAATGAGCAGTTCTTC. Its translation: CSVASYNEQFF.

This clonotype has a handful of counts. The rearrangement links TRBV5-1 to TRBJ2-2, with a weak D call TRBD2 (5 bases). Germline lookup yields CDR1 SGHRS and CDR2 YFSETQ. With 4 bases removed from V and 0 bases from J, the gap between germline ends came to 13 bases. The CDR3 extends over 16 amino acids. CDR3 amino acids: CASSPSAAPNTGELFF. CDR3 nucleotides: TGCGCCAGCAGCCCTTCAGCGGCGCCGAACACCGGGGAGCTGTTTTTT.

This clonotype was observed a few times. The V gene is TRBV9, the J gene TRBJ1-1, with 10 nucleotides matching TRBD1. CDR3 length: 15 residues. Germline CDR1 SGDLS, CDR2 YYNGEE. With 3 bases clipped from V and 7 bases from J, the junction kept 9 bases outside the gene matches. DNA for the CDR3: TGTGCCAGCAGCGAGACAGGGGGCGAAACTAGTGAAGCTTTCTTT. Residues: CASSETGGETSEAFF.

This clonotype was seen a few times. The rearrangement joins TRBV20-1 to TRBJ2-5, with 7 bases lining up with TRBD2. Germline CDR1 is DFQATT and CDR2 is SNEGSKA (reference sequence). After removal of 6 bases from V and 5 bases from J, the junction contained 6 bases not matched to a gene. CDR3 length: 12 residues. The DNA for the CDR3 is TGCAGTGCGAGCGGACTAGACGAGACCCAGTACTTC. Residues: CSASGLDETQYF.

For the CDR3, the DNA is TGCGCCAGCAGCCAGCCGGGACAGGGAGTCTATGGCTACACCTTC. Translated, it gives CASSQPGQGVYGYTF. This chain connects TRBV4-3 to TRBJ1-2, with TRBD1 matching over 9 bases. This CDR3 has 15 residues. Germline V gene sequence: CDR1 LGHNA, CDR2 YSLEER. The V segment lost 3 bases and the J segment 4 bases; nucleotides outside the gene matches: 6.

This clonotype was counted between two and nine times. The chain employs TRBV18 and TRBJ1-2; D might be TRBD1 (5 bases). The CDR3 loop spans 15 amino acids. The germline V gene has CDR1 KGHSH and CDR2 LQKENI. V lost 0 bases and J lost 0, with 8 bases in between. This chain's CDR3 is CASSPPLQANYGYTF. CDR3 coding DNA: TGTGCCAGCTCACCACCCCTACAGGCTAACTATGGCTACACCTTC.

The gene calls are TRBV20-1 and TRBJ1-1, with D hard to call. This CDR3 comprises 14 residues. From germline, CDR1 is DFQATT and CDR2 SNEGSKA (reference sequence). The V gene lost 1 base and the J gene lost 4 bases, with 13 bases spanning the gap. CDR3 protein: CSARGTDGPTEAFF. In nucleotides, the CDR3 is TGCAGTGCTAGAGGAACGGACGGGCCCACTGAAGCTTTCTTT.

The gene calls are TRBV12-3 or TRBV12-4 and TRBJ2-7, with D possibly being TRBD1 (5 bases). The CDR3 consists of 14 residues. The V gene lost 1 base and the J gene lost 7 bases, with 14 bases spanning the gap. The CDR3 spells CASSLDRLRKEQYF. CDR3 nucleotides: TGTGCCAGCAGTTTAGACAGGCTCCGGAAGGAGCAGTACTTC.

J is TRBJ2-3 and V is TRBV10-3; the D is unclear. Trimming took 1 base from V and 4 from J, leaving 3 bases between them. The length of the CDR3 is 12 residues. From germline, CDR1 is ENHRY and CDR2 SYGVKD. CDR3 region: CAISEFADTQYF. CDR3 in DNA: TGTGCCATCAGTGAGTTTGCAGATACGCAGTATTTT.

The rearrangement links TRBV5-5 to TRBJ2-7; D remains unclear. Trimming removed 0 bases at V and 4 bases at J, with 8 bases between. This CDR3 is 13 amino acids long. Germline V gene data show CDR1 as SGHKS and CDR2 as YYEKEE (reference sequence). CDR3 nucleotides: TGTGCCAGCAGCTTGGTCTCCGAATACGAGCAGTACTTC. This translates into CASSLVSEYEQYF. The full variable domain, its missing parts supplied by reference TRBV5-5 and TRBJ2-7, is DAGVTQSPTHLIKTRGQQVTLRCSPISGHKSVSWYQQVLGQGPQFIFQYYEKEERGRGNFPDRFSARQFPNYSSELNVNALLLGDSALYLCASSLVSEYEQYFGPGTRLTVT.

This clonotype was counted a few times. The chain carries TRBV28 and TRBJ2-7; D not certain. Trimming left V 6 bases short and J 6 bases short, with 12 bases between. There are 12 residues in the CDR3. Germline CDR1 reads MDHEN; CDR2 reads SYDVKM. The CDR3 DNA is TGTGCCAGCAGCATCGGGTCTACCGAGCAGTACTTC. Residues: CASSIGSTEQYF.

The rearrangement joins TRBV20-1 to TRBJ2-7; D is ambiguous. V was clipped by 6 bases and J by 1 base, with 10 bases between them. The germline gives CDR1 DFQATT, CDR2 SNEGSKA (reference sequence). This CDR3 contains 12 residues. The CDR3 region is CSAPDVSYEQYF. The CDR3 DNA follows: TGCAGTGCCCCGGACGTTTCCTACGAGCAGTACTTC.

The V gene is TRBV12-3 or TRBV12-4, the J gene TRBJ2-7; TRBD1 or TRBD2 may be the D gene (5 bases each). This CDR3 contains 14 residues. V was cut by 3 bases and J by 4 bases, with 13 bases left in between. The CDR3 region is CASSFWDQGYEQYF. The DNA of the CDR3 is TGTGCCAGCAGTTTCTGGGACCAGGGTTACGAGCAGTACTTC.

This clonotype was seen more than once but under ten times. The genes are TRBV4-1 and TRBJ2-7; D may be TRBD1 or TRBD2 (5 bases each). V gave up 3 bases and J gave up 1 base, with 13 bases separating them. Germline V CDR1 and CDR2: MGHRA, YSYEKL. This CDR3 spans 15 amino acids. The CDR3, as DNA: TGCGCCAGCAGCCAGCCGGGACGCACGTCCTACGAGCAGTACTTC. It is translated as CASSQPGRTSYEQYF.

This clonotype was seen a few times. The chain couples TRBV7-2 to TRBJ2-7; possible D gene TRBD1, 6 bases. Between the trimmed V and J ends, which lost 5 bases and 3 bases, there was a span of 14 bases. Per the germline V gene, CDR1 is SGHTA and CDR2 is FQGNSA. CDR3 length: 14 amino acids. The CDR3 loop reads CASSRSQGNYEQYF. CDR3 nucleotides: TGTGCCAGCAGCCGTTCACAGGGTAACTACGAGCAGTACTTC.

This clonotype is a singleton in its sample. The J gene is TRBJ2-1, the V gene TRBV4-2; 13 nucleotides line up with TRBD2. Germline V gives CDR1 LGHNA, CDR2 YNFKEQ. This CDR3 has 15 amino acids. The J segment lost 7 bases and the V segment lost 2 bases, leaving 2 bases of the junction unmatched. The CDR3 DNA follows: TGTGCCAGCAGCCAACGGGGACTAGCGGGAAATGAGCAGTTCTTC. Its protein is CASSQRGLAGNEQFF.

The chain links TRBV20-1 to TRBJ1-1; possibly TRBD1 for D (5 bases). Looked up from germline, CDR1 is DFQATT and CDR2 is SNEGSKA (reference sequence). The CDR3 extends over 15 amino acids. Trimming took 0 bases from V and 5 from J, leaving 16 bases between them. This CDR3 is CSARERGVRGTEAFF. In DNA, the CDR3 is TGCAGTGCTAGAGAGAGGGGAGTTAGAGGGACTGAAGCTTTCTTT.

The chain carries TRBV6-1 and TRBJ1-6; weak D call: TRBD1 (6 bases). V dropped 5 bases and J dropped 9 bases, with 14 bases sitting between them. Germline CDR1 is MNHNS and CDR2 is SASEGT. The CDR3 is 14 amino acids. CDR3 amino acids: CASSPTGTSSPLHF. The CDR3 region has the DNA TGTGCCAGCAGTCCGACGGGGACAAGTTCACCCCTCCACTTT.

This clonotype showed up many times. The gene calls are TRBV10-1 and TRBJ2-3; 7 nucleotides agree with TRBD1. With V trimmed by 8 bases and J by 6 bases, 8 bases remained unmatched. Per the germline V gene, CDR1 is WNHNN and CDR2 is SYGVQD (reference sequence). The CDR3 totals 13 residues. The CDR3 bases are TGCGCCAGCGGAAAGGGGGCAGGTGATACGCAGTATTTT. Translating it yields CASGKGAGDTQYF.

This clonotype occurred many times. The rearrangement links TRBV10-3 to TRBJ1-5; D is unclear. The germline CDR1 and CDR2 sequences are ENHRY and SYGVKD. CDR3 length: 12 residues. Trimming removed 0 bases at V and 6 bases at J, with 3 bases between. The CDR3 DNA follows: TGTGCCATCAGTGAGTCGACTCAGCCCCAGCATTTT. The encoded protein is CAISESTQPQHF.

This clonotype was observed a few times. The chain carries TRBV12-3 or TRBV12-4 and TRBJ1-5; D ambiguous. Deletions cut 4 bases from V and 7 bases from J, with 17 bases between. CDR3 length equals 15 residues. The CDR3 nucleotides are TGTGCCAGCAGTTCCCCAAGGTCTGGGGAACAGCCCCAGCATTTT. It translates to CASSSPRSGEQPQHF.

The CDR3 here is CSAATPAGTGELFF. CDR3 nucleotide sequence: TGCAGTGCTGCGACCCCCGCCGGGACCGGGGAGCTGTTTTTT. The rearrangement joins TRBV20-1 to TRBJ2-2; D remains unclear. Trimming took 5 bases from V and 5 from J, leaving 15 bases between them. CDR1 DFQATT and CDR2 SNEGSKA come from the germline V gene (reference sequence). The CDR3 consists of 14 residues.

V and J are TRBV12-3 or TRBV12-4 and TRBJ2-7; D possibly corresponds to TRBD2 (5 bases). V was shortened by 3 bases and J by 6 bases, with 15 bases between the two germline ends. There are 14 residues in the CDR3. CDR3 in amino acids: CASSFSGKGLEQYF. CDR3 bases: TGTGCCAGCAGTTTCTCGGGAAAAGGGCTCGAGCAGTACTTC.

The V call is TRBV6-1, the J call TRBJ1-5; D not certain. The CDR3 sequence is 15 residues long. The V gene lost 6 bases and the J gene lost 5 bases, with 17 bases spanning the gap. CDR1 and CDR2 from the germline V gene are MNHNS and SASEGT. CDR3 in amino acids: CASSPVGRTYQPQHF. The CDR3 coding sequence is TGTGCCAGCAGCCCCGTCGGCAGGACGTATCAGCCCCAGCATTTT.

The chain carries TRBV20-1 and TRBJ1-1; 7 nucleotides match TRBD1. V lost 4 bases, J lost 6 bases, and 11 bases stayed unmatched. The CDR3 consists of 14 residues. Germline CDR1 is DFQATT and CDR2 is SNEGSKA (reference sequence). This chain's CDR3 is CSAKLGTATAEAFF. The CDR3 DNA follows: TGCAGTGCTAAATTAGGGACAGCCACCGCTGAAGCTTTCTTT.